These T cell receptor beta chains were read from a single sample in a study of cytomegalovirus exposure and HLA in healthy donors. TCRdb's copy holds only in-frame clones and misses some; the assay was immunoSEQ multiplex PCR. Of about 160,000 clones listed, almost 80% are singletons. The sequencing input was PBMCs. Receptor source: a woman in her forties or fifties in good health and CMV-seropositive. Each CDR3 is given with its conserved first and last residue. The D gene is left open where the match is weak. Clone size is stated in some rows and not others, as once, few, many or a class when expanded.

V gene	D gene	J gene	clone size	CDR3 protein	CDR3 DNA
TRBV4-3	.	TRBJ2-1	once	CASSHDRTGYNEQFF	TGCGCCAGCAGCCACGACCGAACAGGGTACAATGAGCAGTTCTTC
TRBV2	TRBD1	TRBJ2-1	.	CASSDRQGARNEQFF	TGTGCCAGCAGTGACCGCCAGGGGGCGCGGAATGAGCAGTTCTTC
TRBV2	TRBD2	TRBJ2-1	.	CASTRTSGRGFF	TGTGCCAGCACCCGAACTAGCGGGAGAGGGTTCTTC
TRBV11-2	TRBD2	TRBJ2-5	.	CASSSGGTNQETQYF	TGTGCCAGCTCCTCGGGAGGGACGAACCAAGAGACCCAGTACTTC
TRBV25-1	.	TRBJ2-1	.	CASRALAHLGNEQFF	TGTGCCAGCAGGGCGCTAGCCCACCTCGGGAATGAGCAGTTCTTC
TRBV18	.	TRBJ2-7	.	CASSPPGLDEQYF	TGTGCCAGCTCACCACCGGGTCTAGACGAGCAGTACTTC
TRBV25-1	TRBD1	TRBJ1-2	.	CASSESRQGADGYTF	TGTGCCAGCAGTGAATCCAGGCAGGGGGCGGACGGCTACACCTTC
TRBV5-5	TRBD1	TRBJ1-1	.	CASSRDRVNTEAFF	TGTGCCAGCAGCCGGGACAGGGTGAACACTGAAGCTTTCTTT
TRBV7-2	TRBD1	TRBJ2-7	.	CASSPDRGLYEQYF	TGTGCCAGCAGCCCAGACAGGGGGCTCTACGAGCAGTACTTC
TRBV6-6	.	TRBJ2-4	.	CASGQETGTKNIQYF	TGTGCCAGCGGCCAAGAGACAGGAACCAAAAACATTCAGTACTTC
TRBV6-5	.	TRBJ1-1	.	CASSTGGSITEAFF	TGTGCCAGCAGTACGGGGGGGAGTATCACTGAAGCTTTCTTT
TRBV2	.	TRBJ1-1	.	CASNPDLNTEAFF	TGTGCCAGCAATCCAGATCTTAACACTGAAGCTTTCTTT
TRBV7-9	.	TRBJ2-6	.	CASSVAGANVLTF	TGTGCCAGCAGCGTCGCTGGGGCCAACGTCCTGACTTTC
TRBV5-6	TRBD1	TRBJ2-5	.	CASSLLRTGVGRETQYF	TGTGCCAGCAGCTTGCTGCGGACAGGGGTGGGCAGAGAGACCCAGTACTTC
TRBV9	.	TRBJ1-2	.	CASSRAGVNYGYTF	TGTGCCAGCTCCCGGGCAGGGGTCAACTATGGCTACACCTTC
TRBV6-5	TRBD1	TRBJ1-2	.	CASSLQGYGYTF	TGTGCCAGCAGCCTACAGGGGTATGGCTACACCTTC
TRBV5-4	.	TRBJ2-3	few	CASSLAAGDTDTQYF	TGTGCCAGCAGCTTGGCTGCAGGGGACACAGATACGCAGTATTTT
TRBV4-3	TRBD1	TRBJ2-7	.	CASSQDPQGGRAQYF	TGCGCCAGCAGCCAAGATCCACAGGGGGGAAGAGCGCAGTACTTC
TRBV19	.	TRBJ1-5	.	CASSRGEISNQPQHF	TGTGCCAGTAGTAGGGGCGAGATTAGCAATCAGCCCCAGCATTTT
TRBV21-1	.	TRBJ1-1	.	CASSLRPFGQEGTEAFF	TGTGCCAGCAGCCTGAGACCCTTCGGACAGGAGGGCACTGAAGCTTTCTTT
TRBV5-4	TRBD2	TRBJ2-2	.	CASSSGTSGRTGELFF	TGTGCCAGCAGCTCCGGGACTAGCGGGAGAACCGGGGAGCTGTTTTTT
TRBV19	.	TRBJ1-3	.	CASSASRSSGNTIYF	TGTGCCAGTAGTGCCTCACGGAGCTCTGGAAACACCATATATTTT
TRBV28	.	TRBJ2-7	.	CASSGLGSFIYEQYF	TGTGCCAGCAGTGGGTTGGGTAGCTTCATCTACGAGCAGTACTTC
TRBV11-2	TRBD2	TRBJ2-3	few	CASSLGLAGGDTQYF	TGTGCCAGCAGCCTCGGACTAGCGGGAGGAGATACGCAGTATTTT
TRBV9	.	TRBJ2-1	few	CASSVEPWGGEQFF	TGTGCCAGCAGCGTAGAGCCCTGGGGAGGCGAGCAGTTCTTC
TRBV6-6	TRBD1	TRBJ2-7	.	CASSPRTGLYEQYF	TGTGCCAGCAGTCCCCGGACAGGCCTCTACGAGCAGTACTTC
TRBV7-2	.	TRBJ2-3	.	CASSLVGGRTTDTQYF	TGTGCCAGCAGCTTAGTGGGCGGGCGCACCACAGATACGCAGTATTTT